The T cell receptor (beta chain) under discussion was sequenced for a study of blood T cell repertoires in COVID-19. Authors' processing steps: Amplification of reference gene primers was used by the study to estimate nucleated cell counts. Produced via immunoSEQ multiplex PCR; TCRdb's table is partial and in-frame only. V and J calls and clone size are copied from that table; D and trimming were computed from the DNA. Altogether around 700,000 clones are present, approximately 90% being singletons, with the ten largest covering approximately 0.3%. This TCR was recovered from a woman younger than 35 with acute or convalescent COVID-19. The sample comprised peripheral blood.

The DNA for the CDR3 is TGTGCCACCAGGGACCCAACCTCAGGGGGCCCATTCTATGGCTACACCTTC. It encodes CATRDPTSGGPFYGYTF. V is TRBV24-1 and J is TRBJ1-2, with TRBD1 matching over 8 bases. The CDR3 has 17 residues. After removal of 7 bases from V and 4 bases from J, the junction contained 16 bases not matched to a gene. Germline V lookup: CDR1 KGHDR, CDR2 SFDVKD.